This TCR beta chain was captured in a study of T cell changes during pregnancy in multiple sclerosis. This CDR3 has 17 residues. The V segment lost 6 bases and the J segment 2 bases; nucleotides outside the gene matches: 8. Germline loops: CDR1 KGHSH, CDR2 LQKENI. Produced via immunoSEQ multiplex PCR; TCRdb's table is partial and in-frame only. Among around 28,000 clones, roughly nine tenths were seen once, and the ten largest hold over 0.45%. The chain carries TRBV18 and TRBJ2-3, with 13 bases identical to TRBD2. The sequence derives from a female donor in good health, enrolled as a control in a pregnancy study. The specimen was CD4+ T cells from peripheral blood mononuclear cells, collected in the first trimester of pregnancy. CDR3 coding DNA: TGTGCCAGCTCTGGACTAGCGGGGGTGTTTAACACAGATACGCAGTATTTT. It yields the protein CASSGLAGVFNTDTQYF.